Below, 8 T cell receptor beta chains from the same sample are listed, as sequenced in a study of vaccination effects on CD4 cells after COVID-19. Sequencing followed a ViraFEST assay step that expanded antigen-specific CD4+ T cells with viral peptide pools. Upon completion of more than eight days in culture, CD4+ T cells were isolated. A PCR test confirmed that the person had SARS-CoV-2 infection between March and December 2020. TCRdb keeps only in-frame clones here, not all; method: immunoSEQ multiplex PCR. The table has fewer than 25,000 clones, about 72% seen once. No antigen has been identified for these receptors. Sequences were derived from CD4+ T cells from PBMCs cultured with SARS-CoV-2 spike peptides, sampled before COVID-19 vaccination. All receptors derive from a human donor who had a prior SARS-CoV-2 infection.

This clone is a singleton in its sample. This rearrangement joins TRBV3-1 (or the pseudogene TRBV3-2) to TRBJ1-1; maybe TRBD1 (5 bases). Trimming took off 4 bases at V and 8 bases at J, with 17 bases between the two ends. Germline CDR1 LGHDT, CDR2 YNNKEL (reference sequence). The CDR3 has 14 residues. The CDR3 nucleotides read TGTGCCAGCAGCCGGCTTGAGGGGCAGCGGGAAGCTTTCTTT. This translates into CASSRLEGQREAFF.

This chain joins TRBV27 and TRBJ2-7; TRBD1 agrees at 9 bases. From germline, CDR1 is MNHEY and CDR2 SMNVEV (reference sequence). V lost 5 bases and J lost 3; bases outside the gene matches: 2. The CDR3 totals 13 residues. In nucleotides, the CDR3 is TGTGCCAGCAGTAGACAGGGGGACTACGAGCAGTACTTC. Its protein is CASSRQGDYEQYF.

J is TRBJ2-7 and V is TRBV28, with 7 nucleotides matching TRBD2. The CDR3 runs to 15 residues. The germline CDR1 and CDR2 sequences are MDHEN and SYDVKM. The V gene end was trimmed by 1 base and the J gene end by 3 bases; junction bases not matched to a gene: 6. The CDR3 reads CASSLFPAGSYEQYF. In nucleotides, the CDR3 is TGTGCCAGCAGTTTATTCCCAGCGGGGAGCTACGAGCAGTACTTC.

The rearrangement links TRBV11-3 to TRBJ2-3; D call uncertain. Germline V gene data show CDR1 as SGHNT and CDR2 as YENEEA. V was cut by 4 bases and J by 2 bases, with 10 bases left in between. The CDR3 totals 14 residues. CDR3 sequence: CASSSGPHTDTQYF. CDR3 sequence (DNA): TGTGCCAGCAGCTCCGGGCCCCACACAGATACGCAGTATTTT.

This clone was seen once. The CDR3 loop is CASSWGQGRSYEQYF. For the CDR3, the DNA is TGTGCCAGCAGCTGGGGACAGGGAAGGTCCTACGAGCAGTACTTC. The V and J genes are TRBV7-9 and TRBJ2-7, with 9 bases matching TRBD1. CDR3 length equals 15 residues. Germline values: CDR1 SEHNR, CDR2 FQNEAQ (reference sequence). V gave up 4 bases and J gave up 1 base; unmatched junction bases: 5.

The DNA for the CDR3 is TGTGCCAGCAGCCTGGGACTTTACAATGAGCAGTTCTTC. Residues: CASSLGLYNEQFF. The rearrangement uses TRBV7-2 and TRBJ2-1, with D possibly TRBD2 on 6 matching bases. Trimming took 5 bases from V and 4 from J, leaving 9 bases between them. The CDR3 runs to 13 residues. Germline values: CDR1 SGHTA, CDR2 FQGNSA.

The chain couples TRBV24-1 to TRBJ1-2; TRBD1 is a possible D gene (5 bases). Germline loops: CDR1 KGHDR, CDR2 SFDVKD. V was pared by 4 bases and J by 8 bases, with 16 bases between. This CDR3 spans 14 amino acids. Here the CDR3 reads CATSERDGASGYTF. As DNA, the CDR3 is TGTGCCACCAGTGAGCGGGACGGCGCGAGCGGCTACACCTTC.

The chain is built from TRBV7-2 and TRBJ1-1; D possibly corresponds to TRBD1 (6 bases). The CDR3 is made up of 14 amino acids. Germline lookup yields CDR1 SGHTA and CDR2 FQGNSA. Trimming took off 6 bases at V and 5 bases at J, with 16 bases between the two ends. This chain's CDR3 is CASSRQVTPTEAFF. The DNA of the CDR3 is TGTGCCAGCAGTCGACAGGTAACCCCTACTGAAGCTTTCTTT.